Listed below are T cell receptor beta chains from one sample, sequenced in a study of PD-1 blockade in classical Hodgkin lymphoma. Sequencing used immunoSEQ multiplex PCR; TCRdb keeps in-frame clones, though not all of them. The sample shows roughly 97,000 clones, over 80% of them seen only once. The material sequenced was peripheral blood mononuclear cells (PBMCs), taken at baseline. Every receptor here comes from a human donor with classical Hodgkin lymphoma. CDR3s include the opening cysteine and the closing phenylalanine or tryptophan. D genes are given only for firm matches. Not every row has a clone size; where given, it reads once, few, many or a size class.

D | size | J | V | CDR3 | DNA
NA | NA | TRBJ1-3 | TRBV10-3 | CAISGGPNSGNTIYF | TGTGCCATAAGTGGGGGCCCCAACTCTGGAAACACCATATATTTT
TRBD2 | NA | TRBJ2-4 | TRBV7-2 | CASRWTSGMGNIQYF | TGTGCCAGCAGGTGGACTAGCGGGATGGGAAACATTCAGTACTTC
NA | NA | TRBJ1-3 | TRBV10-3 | CAIRLLGAATGNTIYF | TGTGCCATCAGGCTACTCGGGGCAGCAACTGGAAACACCATATATTTT
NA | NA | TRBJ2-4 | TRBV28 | CASSSSGGEDIQYF | NA
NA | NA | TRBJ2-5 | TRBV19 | CASSAGHGETQYF | TGTGCCAGTAGTGCGGGCCATGGGGAGACCCAGTACTTC
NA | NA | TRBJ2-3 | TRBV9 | CASSVAGTDTQYF | TGTGCCAGCAGCGTAGCCGGCACAGATACGCAGTATTTT
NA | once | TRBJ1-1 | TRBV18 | CASSPYKVRNTEAFF | TGTGCCAGCTCACCTTACAAGGTCAGGAACACTGAAGCTTTCTTT
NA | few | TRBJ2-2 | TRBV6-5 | CASSTGLLSGELFF | TGTGCCAGCAGTACCGGACTCCTTTCCGGGGAGCTGTTTTTT
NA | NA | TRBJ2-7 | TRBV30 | CAWITAGSPTCWSDEQYF | TGTGCCTGGATAACGGCGGGGAGCCCGACATGTTGGTCTGACGAGCAGTACTTC
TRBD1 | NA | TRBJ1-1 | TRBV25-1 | CASTRTDRGTEAFF | TGTGCCAGCACCAGAACGGACAGGGGCACTGAAGCTTTCTTT
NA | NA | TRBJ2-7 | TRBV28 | CASRAGGLGSYEQYF | TGTGCCAGCAGGGCTGGGGGGCTTGGGTCCTACGAGCAGTACTTC
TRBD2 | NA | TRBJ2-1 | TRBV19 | CASSIPAGVGNEQFF | TGTGCCAGTAGTATTCCAGCGGGAGTGGGGAATGAGCAGTTCTTC
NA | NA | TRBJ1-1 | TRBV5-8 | CASTLSGNTEAFF | TGTGCCAGCACCCTGTCGGGGAACACTGAAGCTTTCTTT
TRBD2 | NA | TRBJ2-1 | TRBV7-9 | CASSLGGAGAAYNEQFF | TGTGCCAGCAGCTTAGGTGGCGCGGGAGCCGCCTACAATGAGCAGTTCTTC
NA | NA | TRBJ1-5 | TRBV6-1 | CASSESWGNQPQHF | TGTGCCAGCAGTGAAAGCTGGGGCAATCAGCCCCAGCATTTT
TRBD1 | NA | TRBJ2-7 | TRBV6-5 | CASSLDRVREEQYF | TGTGCCAGCAGTCTGGACAGGGTAAGAGAGGAGCAGTACTTC
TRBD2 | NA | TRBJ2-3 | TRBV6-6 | CASRLLAGEGDTQYF | TGTGCCAGCAGGCTACTAGCGGGAGAGGGAGATACGCAGTATTTT
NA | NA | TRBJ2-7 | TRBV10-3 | CAISDPARGRSSYEQYF | TGTGCCATCAGTGACCCGGCCAGGGGCCGAAGCTCCTACGAGCAGTACTTC
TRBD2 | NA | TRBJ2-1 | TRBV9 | CASSATSGVPGEQFF | TGTGCCAGCAGCGCCACTAGCGGGGTTCCCGGTGAGCAGTTCTTC
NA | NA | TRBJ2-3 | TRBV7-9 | CASSLAGARTDTQYF | TGTGCCAGCAGCTTGGCAGGGGCTCGGACAGATACGCAGTATTTT
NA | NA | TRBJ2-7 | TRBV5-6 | CASSLGSRVREQYF | TGTGCCAGCAGCTTGGGGAGCAGGGTCCGCGAGCAGTACTTC
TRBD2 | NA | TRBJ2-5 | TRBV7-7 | CASSSPQAGEETQYF | TGTGCCAGCAGCTCCCCACAAGCGGGAGAAGAGACCCAGTACTTC
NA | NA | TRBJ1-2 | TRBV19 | CASSTRDNYGYTF | TGTGCCAGTAGTACCCGGGACAACTATGGCTACACCTTC
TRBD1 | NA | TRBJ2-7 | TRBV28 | CASSSPGQGYHEQYF | TGTGCCAGCAGTTCACCGGGACAGGGTTATCACGAGCAGTACTTC
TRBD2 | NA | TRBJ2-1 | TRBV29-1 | CSEASGSSYNEQFF | TGCAGCGAAGCTAGCGGAAGCTCCTACAATGAGCAGTTCTTC
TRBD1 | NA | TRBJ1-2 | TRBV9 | CASSQGQGHNYGYTF | TGTGCCAGCAGCCAAGGACAGGGGCATAACTATGGCTACACCTTC
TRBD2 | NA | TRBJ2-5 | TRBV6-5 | CASSYTSGPFETQYF | TGTGCCAGCAGTTACACTAGCGGGCCTTTTGAGACCCAGTACTTC
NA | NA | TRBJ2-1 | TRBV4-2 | CASSQLSGVGDNEQFF | TGTGCCAGCAGCCAATTAAGTGGGGTGGGGGACAATGAGCAGTTCTTC
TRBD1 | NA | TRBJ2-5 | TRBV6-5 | CASTPQGARETQYF | TGTGCCAGCACCCCACAGGGGGCCAGGGAGACCCAGTACTTC
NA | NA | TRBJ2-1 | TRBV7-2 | CASSFYYQNNEQFF | TGTGCCAGCAGCTTCTACTACCAGAACAATGAGCAGTTCTTC
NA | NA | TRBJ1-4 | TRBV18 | CASSPLKNEKLFF | TGTGCCAGCTCACCCCTAAAAAATGAAAAACTGTTTTTT
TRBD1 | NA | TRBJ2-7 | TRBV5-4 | CASSPGGGTGVEQYF | TGTGCCAGCAGCCCGGGGGGCGGGACAGGGGTCGAGCAGTACTTC
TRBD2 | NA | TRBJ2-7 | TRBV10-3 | CAITGGASGSYEQYF | TGTGCCATCACTGGCGGGGCTAGCGGGAGCTACGAGCAGTACTTC
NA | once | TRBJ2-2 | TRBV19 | CASSIGPVAGELFF | TGTGCCAGTAGTATAGGACCCGTGGCCGGGGAGCTGTTTTTT
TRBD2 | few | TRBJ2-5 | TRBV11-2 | CASSPQTGLGETQYF | TGTGCCAGCAGCCCTCAAACCGGACTAGGGGAGACCCAGTACTTC
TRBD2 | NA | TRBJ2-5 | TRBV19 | CASSLPGLVETQYF | TGTGCCAGTAGTTTGCCGGGACTAGTAGAGACCCAGTACTTC
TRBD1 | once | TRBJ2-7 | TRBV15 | CATRAQGDIIYEQYF | TGTGCCACCAGAGCCCAGGGGGACATCATCTACGAGCAGTACTTC
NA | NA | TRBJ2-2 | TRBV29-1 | CSVSSPPGELFF | TGCAGCGTCTCCAGCCCGCCCGGGGAGCTGTTTTTT
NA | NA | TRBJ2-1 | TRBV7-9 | CASSSSNEQFF | TGTGCCAGCAGCTCTAGCAATGAGCAGTTCTTC
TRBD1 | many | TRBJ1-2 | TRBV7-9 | CASSPDPGTGITF | TGTGCCAGCAGCCCCGACCCTGGGACAGGAATAACCTTC
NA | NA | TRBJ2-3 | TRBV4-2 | CASSQDQETGTDTQYF | TGTGCCAGCAGCCAAGATCAGGAGACGGGCACAGATACGCAGTATTTT
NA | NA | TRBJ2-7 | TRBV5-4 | CASSLAGPYEQYF | TGTGCCAGCAGCTTGGCGGGGCCCTACGAGCAGTACTTC
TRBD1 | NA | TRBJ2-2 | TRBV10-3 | CALRGQLNTGELFF | TGTGCCCTCCGGGGACAGCTAAACACCGGGGAGCTGTTTTTT
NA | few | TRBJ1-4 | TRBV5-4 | CATGGAYTTNEKLFF | TGTGCCACGGGTGGGGCCTATACAACTAATGAAAAACTGTTTTTT
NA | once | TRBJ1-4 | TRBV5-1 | CASSFQGTTNEKLFF | TGCGCCAGCAGCTTCCAGGGAACAACTAATGAAAAACTGTTTTTT
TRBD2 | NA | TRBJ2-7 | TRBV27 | CASSPRLAGGGYEQYF | TGTGCCAGCAGCCCTCGACTAGCGGGAGGTGGGTACGAGCAGTACTTC